The source of this T cell receptor beta chain is a study of CD8 T cells in Susac syndrome. The CDR3 sequence is 16 residues long. Germline CDR1 is LNHDA and CDR2 is SQIVND (reference sequence). Trimming pared 2 bases from V and 5 bases from J, leaving 13 bases between. As to this clonotype: Its antigen is unidentified.

Study-wide findings and caveats: The study's TCR sequencing and HLA analysis drew on a certain number of individuals. That number was acknowledged as relatively small.

The authors sequenced TCR beta from blood CD8+ and CD4+ T cells. TEMRA cells underwent FACS enrichment and CD8+ and CD4+ T cells underwent negative isolation. Reverse transcription used about 0.45 to 1 ug RNA and random hexamers. immunoSEQ multiplex PCR amplified TCR beta CDR3 across 54 Vbeta, 13 Jbeta. TCRdb reanalysed the immunoSEQ multiplex PCR reads using MiXCR and keeps one entry per CDR3 protein. The table lists more than 250,000 distinct CDR3 sequences, about 90% of them singletons, with more than 0.06% in the top ten. Specimen: CD4+ T cells from PBMCs. The TCR was taken from a human donor with multiple sclerosis. This chain connects TRBV19 to TRBJ1-6, with TRBD1 as a possible D gene (5 bases). The CDR3 DNA follows: TGTGCCAGTAGTATAAGGCCCGAGGGGCATAATTCACCCCTCCACTTT. Translated: CASSIRPEGHNSPLHF.